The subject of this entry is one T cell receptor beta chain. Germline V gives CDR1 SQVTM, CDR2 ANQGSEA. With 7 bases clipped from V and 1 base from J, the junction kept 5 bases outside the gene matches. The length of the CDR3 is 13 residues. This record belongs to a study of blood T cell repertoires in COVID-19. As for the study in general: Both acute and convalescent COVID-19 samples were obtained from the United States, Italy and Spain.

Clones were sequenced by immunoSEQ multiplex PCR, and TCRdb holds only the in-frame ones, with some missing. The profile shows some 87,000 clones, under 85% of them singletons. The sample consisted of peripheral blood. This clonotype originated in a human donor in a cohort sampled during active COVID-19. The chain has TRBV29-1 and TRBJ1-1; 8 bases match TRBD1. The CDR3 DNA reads TGCAGCGCCGTTGACAGGGGGAACACTGAAGCTTTCTTT. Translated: CSAVDRGNTEAFF.